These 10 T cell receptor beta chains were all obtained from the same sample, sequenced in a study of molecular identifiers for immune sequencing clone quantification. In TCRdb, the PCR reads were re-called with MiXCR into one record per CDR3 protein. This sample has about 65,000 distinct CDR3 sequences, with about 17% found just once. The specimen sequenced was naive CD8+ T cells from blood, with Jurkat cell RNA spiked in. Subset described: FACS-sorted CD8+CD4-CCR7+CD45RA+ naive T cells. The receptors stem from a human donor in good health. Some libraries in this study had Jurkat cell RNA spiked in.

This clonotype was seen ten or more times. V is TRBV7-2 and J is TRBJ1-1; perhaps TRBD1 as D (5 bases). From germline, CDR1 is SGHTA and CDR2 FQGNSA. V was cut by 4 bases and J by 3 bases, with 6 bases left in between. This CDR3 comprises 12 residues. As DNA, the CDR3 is TGTGCCAGCAGCTGGGGGGACACTGAAGCTTTCTTT. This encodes CASSWGDTEAFF.

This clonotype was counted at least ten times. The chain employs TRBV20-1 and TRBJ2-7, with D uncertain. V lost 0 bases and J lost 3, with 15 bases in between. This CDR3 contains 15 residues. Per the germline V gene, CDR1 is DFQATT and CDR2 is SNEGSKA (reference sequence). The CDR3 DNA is TGCAGTGCTAGAGATTCGGCTAGAGGCTACTACGAGCAGTACTTC. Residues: CSARDSARGYYEQYF.

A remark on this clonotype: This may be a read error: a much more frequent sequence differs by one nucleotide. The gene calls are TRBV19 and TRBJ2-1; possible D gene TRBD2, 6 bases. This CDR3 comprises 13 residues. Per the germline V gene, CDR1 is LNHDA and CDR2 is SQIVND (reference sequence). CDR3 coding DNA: TGTGCCAGTAGTATGGGAGGTTACAATGAGCAGTGCTTC. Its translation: CASSMGGYNEQCF.

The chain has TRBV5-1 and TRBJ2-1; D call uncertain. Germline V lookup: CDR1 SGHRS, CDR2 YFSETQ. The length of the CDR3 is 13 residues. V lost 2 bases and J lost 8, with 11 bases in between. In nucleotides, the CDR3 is TGCGCCAGCAGCTTTCTTAGTGGTTATGAGCAGTTCTTC. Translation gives CASSFLSGYEQFF.

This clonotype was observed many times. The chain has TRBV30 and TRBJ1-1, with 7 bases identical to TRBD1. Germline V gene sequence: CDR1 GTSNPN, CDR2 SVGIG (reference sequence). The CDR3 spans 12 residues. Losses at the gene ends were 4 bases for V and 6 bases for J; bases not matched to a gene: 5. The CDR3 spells CAWTRDRPEAFF. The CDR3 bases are TGTGCCTGGACACGGGACAGACCTGAAGCTTTCTTT.

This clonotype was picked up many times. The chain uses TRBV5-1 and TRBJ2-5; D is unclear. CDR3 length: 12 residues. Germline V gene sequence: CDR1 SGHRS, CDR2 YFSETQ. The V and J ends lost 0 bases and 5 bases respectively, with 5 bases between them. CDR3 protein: CASSLASETQYF. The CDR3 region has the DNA TGCGCCAGCAGCTTGGCCTCCGAGACCCAGTACTTC.

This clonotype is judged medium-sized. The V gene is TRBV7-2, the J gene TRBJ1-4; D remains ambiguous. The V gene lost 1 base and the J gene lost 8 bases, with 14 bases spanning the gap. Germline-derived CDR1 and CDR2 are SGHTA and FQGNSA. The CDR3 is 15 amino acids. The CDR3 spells CASSLGLDAGEKLFF. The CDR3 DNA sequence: TGTGCCAGCAGCTTAGGATTGGATGCGGGGGAAAAACTGTTTTTT.

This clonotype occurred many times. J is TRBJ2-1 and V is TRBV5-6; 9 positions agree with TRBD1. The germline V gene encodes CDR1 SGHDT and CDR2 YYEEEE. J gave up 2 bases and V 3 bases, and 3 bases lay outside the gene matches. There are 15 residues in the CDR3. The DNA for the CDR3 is TGTGCCAGCAGCTCCGGACAGGGGCCCTACAATGAGCAGTTCTTC. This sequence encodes CASSSGQGPYNEQFF.

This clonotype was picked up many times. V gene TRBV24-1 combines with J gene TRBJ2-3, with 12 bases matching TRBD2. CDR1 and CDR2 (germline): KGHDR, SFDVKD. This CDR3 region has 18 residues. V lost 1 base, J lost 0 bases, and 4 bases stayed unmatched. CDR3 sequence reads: CATSDLPLAGGSTDTQYF. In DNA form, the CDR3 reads TGTGCCACCAGTGATTTACCACTAGCGGGAGGAAGCACAGATACGCAGTATTTT.

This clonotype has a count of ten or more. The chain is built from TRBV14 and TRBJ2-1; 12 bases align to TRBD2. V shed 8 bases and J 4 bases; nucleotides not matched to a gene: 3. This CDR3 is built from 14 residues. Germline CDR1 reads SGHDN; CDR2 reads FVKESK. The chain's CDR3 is CASSGLAGYNEQFF. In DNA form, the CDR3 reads TGTGCCAGCTCCGGACTAGCGGGGTACAATGAGCAGTTCTTC.